The rows below give T cell receptor beta chains drawn from one sample of a study of blood T cell repertoires in COVID-19. This table comes from immunoSEQ multiplex PCR, and its TCRdb copy is limited to in-frame clones, with some not included. The table includes tens of thousands of clones, 88% detected once. The sequenced sample consisted of peripheral blood. These receptors all stem from an older woman with acute or convalescent COVID-19. Each CDR3 is given with its conserved first and last residue. D genes are given only for firm matches. Clone size is shown for a subset of rows, as once, few, many or a class of expanded clone.

TRBJ2-1,TRBV12-5,NA,NA,TGTGCTAGTCGCAAGGCGGCTAATGAGCAGTTCTTC,CASRKAANEQFF
TRBJ2-5,TRBV19,NA,NA,TGTGCCAGTAGTTTTCGCGGCACCCAGGGGGAGACCCAGTACTTC,CASSFRGTQGETQYF
TRBJ2-3,TRBV5-8,TRBD2,NA,TGTGCCAGCAGCTTGGGGCCTAGCGGGAGAGGCGGGACGCAGTATTTT,CASSLGPSGRGGTQYF
TRBJ2-5,TRBV9,TRBD1,NA,TGTGCCAGCAGCGTAGGGGACAGGGGGCTTGAGACCCAGTACTTC,CASSVGDRGLETQYF
TRBJ2-5,TRBV7-2,NA,NA,TGTGCCAGCAGCTTAGCCCAGCGGCGGCAAGAGACCCAGTACTTC,CASSLAQRRQETQYF
TRBJ2-2,TRBV5-1,NA,NA,TGCGCCAGCAGCTTGGGCGGGGAGTCCGGGGAGCTGTTTTTT,CASSLGGESGELFF
TRBJ2-1,TRBV11-2,NA,NA,TGTGCCAGCAGCTTAGGGACAGACCGGCTGACTGAGCAGTTCTTC,CASSLGTDRLTEQFF
TRBJ2-6,TRBV7-9,NA,NA,TGTGCCAGCAGCCAGGGACTGGACTCTGGGGCCAACGTCCTGACTTTC,CASSQGLDSGANVLTF
TRBJ1-5,TRBV10-2,TRBD1,NA,TGCGCCAGCGGGACAGGGGGTCAGCCCCAGCATTTT,CASGTGGQPQHF
TRBJ1-4,TRBV30,TRBD1,NA,TGTGCCTGTACGACAGGGACTAATGAAAAACTGTTTTTT,CACTTGTNEKLFF
TRBJ1-6,TRBV6-1,NA,NA,TGTGCCAGCAGTGAAGCATTAGGGGGTGCTTATAATTCACCCCTCCACTTT,CASSEALGGAYNSPLHF
TRBJ2-1,TRBV7-9,TRBD2,NA,TGTGCCAGCAGCTCTACGCCGGGACTAGCTAGGGATGAGCAGTTCTTC,CASSSTPGLARDEQFF
TRBJ2-1,TRBV24-1,TRBD2,NA,TGTGCCACCAGTGATCGTCTAGCGGGGCAGCTACATGAGCAGTTCTTC,CATSDRLAGQLHEQFF
TRBJ2-4,TRBV11-3,TRBD2,NA,TGTGCCAGCAGCTTGGAGACTAGCGGAAATGTCGCCAAAAACATTCAGTACTTC,CASSLETSGNVAKNIQYF
TRBJ2-5,TRBV11-3,TRBD1,NA,TGTGCCAGCAGCTTAAGGAGAGGGGGCGCGAGCCTGGGGGAGACCCAGTACTTC,CASSLRRGGASLGETQYF
TRBJ2-5,TRBV5-6,NA,NA,TGTGCCAGCAGCTTTACCAGGTTTCTAGAGACCCAGTACTTC,CASSFTRFLETQYF
TRBJ2-5,TRBV30,TRBD1,once,TGTGCCTGGAGACTGACAGGGTTAGAGGAGACCCAGTACTTC,CAWRLTGLEETQYF
TRBJ2-1,TRBV7-2,TRBD2,NA,TGTGCCAGCAGCCCTGGAGGACTAGCGGGATTGAAGCAGTTCTTC,CASSPGGLAGLKQFF
TRBJ2-3,TRBV27,NA,once,TGTGCCAGCAAAACCCGAGAGGGTAGCACAGATACGCAGTATTTT,CASKTREGSTDTQYF
TRBJ1-2,TRBV27,TRBD1,NA,TGTGCCAGCAGTTTATTCGGGACAGAACATATCTATGGCTACACCTTC,CASSLFGTEHIYGYTF
TRBJ1-1,TRBV10-3,NA,NA,TGTGCCATCAGTATTAACCTAGACACTGAAGCTTTCTTT,CAISINLDTEAFF
TRBJ2-5,TRBV7-2,NA,NA,TGTGCCAGCAGCGCCGGACACTCAGAGACCCAGTACTTC,CASSAGHSETQYF
TRBJ1-4,TRBV30,TRBD1,NA,TGTGCCTGGAGTACAGGGGGTATTTGTAGTTTT,CAWSTGGICSF
TRBJ1-1,TRBV23-1,TRBD1,NA,TGCGCCAGCAGTCAACATGGGACAGGGTGGGGAGAGACTGAAGCTTTCTTT,CASSQHGTGWGETEAFF
TRBJ1-1,TRBV7-2,TRBD1,NA,TGTGCCAGCAGCTCCCCGGGACAGGGTGAAACTGAAGCTTTCTTT,CASSSPGQGETEAFF
TRBJ1-6,TRBV20-1,NA,NA,TGCAGTGCTAGTCCCGGGGTTGGCTCACCCCTCCACTTT,CSASPGVGSPLHF
TRBJ1-5,TRBV27,NA,NA,TGTGCCAGCAGTTTATTGGCGGGCAATCAGCCCCAGCATTTT,CASSLLAGNQPQHF
TRBJ2-1,TRBV6-2/TRBV6-3,TRBD1,NA,TGTGCCAGCAGTTACCTCGCAGGGGGCTACAATGAGCAGTTCTTC,CASSYLAGGYNEQFF
TRBJ2-3,TRBV5-4,NA,NA,TGTGCCAGCAGCTTGGTGGGGGGATTAAGCGCAGATACGCAGTATTTT,CASSLVGGLSADTQYF
TRBJ2-5,TRBV19,TRBD1,NA,TGTGCCAGTATCTCCGGGACAGGGTTTCCAGAGACCCAGTACTTC,CASISGTGFPETQYF
TRBJ1-1,TRBV11-2,NA,NA,TGTGCCAGCAGCTTTTATATGAACACTGAAGCTTTCTTT,CASSFYMNTEAFF
TRBJ2-3,TRBV4-3,NA,NA,TGCGCCAGCAGCCTTACACCCGGAGGCCTTCTCGCCACAGATACGCAGTATTTT,CASSLTPGGLLATDTQYF
TRBJ1-1,TRBV5-1,NA,NA,TGCGCCAGCAGCTTCTTGGTAGGGGGCACTGAAGCTTTCTTT,CASSFLVGGTEAFF
TRBJ1-1,TRBV5-1,TRBD1,NA,TGCGCCAGCAGCTCTGGAACAGGGGGGACTGAAGCTTTCTTT,CASSSGTGGTEAFF
TRBJ1-5,TRBV6-5,NA,NA,TGTGCCAGCAGATTCCAGGGTAATCAGCCCCAGCATTTT,CASRFQGNQPQHF
TRBJ1-1,TRBV2,NA,NA,TGTGCCAGCCAAACGGGGGGCACTGAAGCTTTCTTT,CASQTGGTEAFF
TRBJ2-5,TRBV29-1,TRBD2,NA,TGCAGCGTGGGGTGGGACCTAACTAGCGGGCGCATTCAAGAGACCCAGTACTTC,CSVGWDLTSGRIQETQYF
TRBJ1-2,TRBV12-3/TRBV12-4,NA,NA,TGTGCCAGCAGCTTGACGGGGTATGGCTACACCTTC,CASSLTGYGYTF
TRBJ2-1,TRBV29-1,TRBD2,NA,TGCAGCGTTGAAGAAGGAGCGGGAGGGCCAAATGAGCAGTTCTTC,CSVEEGAGGPNEQFF
TRBJ1-1,TRBV9,TRBD1,NA,TGTGCCAGCAGCTCGGGACAGATGAACACTGAAGCTTTCTTT,CASSSGQMNTEAFF
TRBJ2-5,TRBV5-1,NA,NA,TGCGCCAGCAGCTTGGCCAGGGGGGTATCTGAGACCCAGTACTTC,CASSLARGVSETQYF
TRBJ2-5,TRBV7-2,NA,NA,TGTGCCAGCAGCTTAGGGGGCACGGAGACCCAGTACTTC,CASSLGGTETQYF
TRBJ1-1,TRBV10-3,TRBD1,NA,TGTGCCATCAGTGTGAACAGGGGAGTGAACACTGAAGCTTTCTTT,CAISVNRGVNTEAFF
TRBJ1-1,TRBV3-1/TRBV3-2,NA,NA,TGTGCCAGCAGCCAATCTGGGACCCTGGGGGGCACTGAAGCTTTCTTT,CASSQSGTLGGTEAFF
TRBJ2-3,TRBV27,NA,NA,TGTGCCAGCAGTCTACAAATAGAGGCAGGGACGCAGTATTTT,CASSLQIEAGTQYF
TRBJ2-1,TRBV5-4,TRBD1,NA,TGTGCCAGCACCGAAGGACAGGGCGAAAACAATGAGCAGTTCTTC,CASTEGQGENNEQFF
TRBJ2-3,TRBV28,TRBD2,NA,TGTGCCAGCAGCCCACTAGCGGATACGCAGTATTTT,CASSPLADTQYF
TRBJ2-5,TRBV9,TRBD1,NA,TGTGCCAGCAGCGTAGGTGGGACAGGGACTCAAGAGACCCAGTACTTC,CASSVGGTGTQETQYF
TRBJ2-3,TRBV5-3,NA,NA,TGTGCCAGAAGCTTGTGGGACTCGCCAGATACGCAGTATTTT,CARSLWDSPDTQYF
TRBJ2-1,TRBV6-5,NA,NA,TGTGCCAGCAGTTACCCGCGGAGGGGCCGGAGCGATGAGCAGTTCTTC,CASSYPRRGRSDEQFF